This T cell receptor beta chain was captured in a study of blood T cell repertoires in COVID-19 (dated by TCRdb to 2019 to 2021). For the study in its entirety: The collaborator samples originated in the United States, Italy and Spain and spanned the acute and convalescent phases of COVID-19. The material from the prospective study consisted of cDNA or gDNA derived from T cells, B-cell-depleted T cells, or PBMCs. The dataset comprised deeply sampled blood TCRbeta repertoires from subjects exposed to, actively infected with, or recovered from COVID-19. A freely available public database, intended as a resource for researchers studying the immune response to SARS-CoV-2, is where the repertoires were released. The samples were drawn from two sources: the first 160 participants of the ongoing ImmuneRACE study, and 1,000 to 1,500 subjects contributed by 6 global collaborators. Nearly every sample came with metadata listing a de-identified subject ID, COVID-19 status, age in years and sex. Where available, HLA class I and class II types were obtained from metadata supplied by the sample provider rather than from assay-based typing. General study outcomes and caveats: How much clinical and demographic metadata was included differed by source and by participant, and the metadata was provided uncurated.

Each collaborating institution followed its own protocols to collect whole blood in K2EDTA tubes. For TCRbeta analysis, collaborator samples were shipped as frozen whole blood, as isolated PBMCs, or as DNA extracted from either sample type. To note about this clone: Its antigen target is currently unknown. Qualities for individual bases were not recorded, and no much larger clone is one base off.

The immunoSEQ Assay, a bias-controlled multiplex PCR, was used to amplify TCRbeta CDR3 regions from genomic DNA. For the original study's pipeline: The number of nucleated cells in each sample was estimated from the amplification of reference gene primers within the assay. Sequence reads were collapsed and filtered to measure the absolute abundance of every unique TCRbeta CDR3 rearrangement. Productive Simpson clonality was computed per sample as the square root of Simpson's diversity index over productive rearrangements. Imported from immuneACCESS, the table was reduced by TCRdb to in-frame sequences with V and J called. These copies leave out some clones; in studies compared against another copy, an unresolved V gene accounts for under half, and the cause of the remainder is not known. From that table come the V and J calls and clone size; the DNA was used to work out D and trimming. This sample comprises 63,000 or so clones, 85% to 90% of them detected only once. Of the sample, roughly 3.9% falls within the top ten clones.

The CDR3 runs 14 amino acids, cysteine and phenylalanine included. Just CDR3 DNA is preserved here, 42 bases in frame from base 1. V is shortened by 4 bases, J by 6 bases, and the region joining them spans 13 bases. CDR1 and CDR2, looked up from the germline V gene (reference sequence), are MNHEY and SMNVEV. The sequence is built from TRBV27 and TRBJ1-5; TRBD1 is possibly the D segment (5 matching bases). The origin of this receptor is a man between 65 and 80 years old with active COVID-19. Sequencing used peripheral blood. The sequence in DNA is TGTGCCAGCAGTTGGGCGGCGGGGGGTCAGCCCCAGCATTTT. Translation gives CASSWAAGGQPQHF.